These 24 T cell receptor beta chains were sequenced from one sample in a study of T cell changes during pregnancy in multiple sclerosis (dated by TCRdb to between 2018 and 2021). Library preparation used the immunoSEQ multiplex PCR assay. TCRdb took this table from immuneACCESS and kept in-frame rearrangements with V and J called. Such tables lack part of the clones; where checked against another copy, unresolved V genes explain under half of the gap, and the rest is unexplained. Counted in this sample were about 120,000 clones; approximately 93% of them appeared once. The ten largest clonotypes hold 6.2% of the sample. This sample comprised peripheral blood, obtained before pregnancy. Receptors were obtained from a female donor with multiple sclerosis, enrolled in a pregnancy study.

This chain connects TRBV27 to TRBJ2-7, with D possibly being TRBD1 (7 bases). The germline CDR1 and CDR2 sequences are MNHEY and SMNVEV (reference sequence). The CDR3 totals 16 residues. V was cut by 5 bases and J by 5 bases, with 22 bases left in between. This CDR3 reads CASSLKQGGGFDEQYF. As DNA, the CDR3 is TGTGCCAGCAGTCTAAAGCAGGGGGGCGGATTTGACGAGCAGTACTTC.

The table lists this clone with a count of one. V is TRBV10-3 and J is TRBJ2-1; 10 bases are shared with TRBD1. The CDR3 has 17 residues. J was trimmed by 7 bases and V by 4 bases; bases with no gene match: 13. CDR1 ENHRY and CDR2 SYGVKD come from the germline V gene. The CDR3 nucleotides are TGTGCCATCAGTGGCCCGAAGACAGGGGGCTATGAGAATGAGCAGTTCTTC. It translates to CAISGPKTGGYENEQFF.

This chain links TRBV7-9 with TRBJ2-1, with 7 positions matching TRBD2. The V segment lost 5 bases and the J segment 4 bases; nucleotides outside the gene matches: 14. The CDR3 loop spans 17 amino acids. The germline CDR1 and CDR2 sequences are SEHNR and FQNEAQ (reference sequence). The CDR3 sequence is CASSLPGAGEFYNEQFF. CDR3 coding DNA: TGTGCCAGCAGCCTACCCGGGGCGGGGGAATTTTACAATGAGCAGTTCTTC.

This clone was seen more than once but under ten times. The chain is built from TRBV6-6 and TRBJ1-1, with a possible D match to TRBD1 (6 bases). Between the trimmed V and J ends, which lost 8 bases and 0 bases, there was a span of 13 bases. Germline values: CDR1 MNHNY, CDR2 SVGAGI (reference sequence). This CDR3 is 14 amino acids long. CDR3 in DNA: TGTGCCAGCTTACCCAGGGGATTGAACACTGAAGCTTTCTTT. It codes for CASLPRGLNTEAFF.

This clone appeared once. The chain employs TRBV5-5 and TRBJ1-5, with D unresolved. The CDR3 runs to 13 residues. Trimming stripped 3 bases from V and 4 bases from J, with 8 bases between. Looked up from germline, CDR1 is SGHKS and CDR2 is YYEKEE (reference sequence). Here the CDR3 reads CASSSDWNQPQHF. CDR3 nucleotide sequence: TGTGCCAGCAGCTCGGACTGGAATCAGCCCCAGCATTTT.

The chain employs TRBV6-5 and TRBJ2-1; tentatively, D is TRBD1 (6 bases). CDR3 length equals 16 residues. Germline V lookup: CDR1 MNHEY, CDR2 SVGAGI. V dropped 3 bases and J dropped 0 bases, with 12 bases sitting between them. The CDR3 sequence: CASSYRGQLSYNEQFF. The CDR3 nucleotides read TGTGCCAGCAGTTATCGCGGACAGCTCTCCTACAATGAGCAGTTCTTC.

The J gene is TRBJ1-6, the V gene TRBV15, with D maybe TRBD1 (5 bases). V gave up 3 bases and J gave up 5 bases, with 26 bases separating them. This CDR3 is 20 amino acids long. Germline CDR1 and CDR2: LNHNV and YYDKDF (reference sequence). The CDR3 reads CATSRENPGLPFGDNSPLHF. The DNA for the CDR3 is TGTGCCACCAGCAGGGAAAATCCGGGACTCCCGTTCGGAGATAATTCACCCCTCCACTTT.

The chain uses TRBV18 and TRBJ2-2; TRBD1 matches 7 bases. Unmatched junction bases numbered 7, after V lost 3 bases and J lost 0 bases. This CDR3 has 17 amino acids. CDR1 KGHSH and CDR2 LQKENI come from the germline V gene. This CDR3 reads CASSPRQGPANTGELFF. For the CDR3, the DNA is TGTGCCAGCTCACCCCGACAGGGTCCTGCGAACACCGGGGAGCTGTTTTTT.

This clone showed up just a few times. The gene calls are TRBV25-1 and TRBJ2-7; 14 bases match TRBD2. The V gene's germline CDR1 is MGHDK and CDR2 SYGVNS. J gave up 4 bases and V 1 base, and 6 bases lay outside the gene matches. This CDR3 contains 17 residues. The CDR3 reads CASSESGLAGGRYEQYF. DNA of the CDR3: TGTGCCAGCAGTGAATCTGGACTAGCGGGAGGTAGATACGAGCAGTACTTC.

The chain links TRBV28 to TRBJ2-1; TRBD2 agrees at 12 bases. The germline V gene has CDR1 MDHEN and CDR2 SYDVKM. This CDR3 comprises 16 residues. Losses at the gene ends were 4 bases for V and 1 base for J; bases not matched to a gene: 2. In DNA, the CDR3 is TGTGCCAGCAGTTCCCTAGCGGGAGGGTCCTACAATGAGCAGTTCTTC. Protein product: CASSSLAGGSYNEQFF.

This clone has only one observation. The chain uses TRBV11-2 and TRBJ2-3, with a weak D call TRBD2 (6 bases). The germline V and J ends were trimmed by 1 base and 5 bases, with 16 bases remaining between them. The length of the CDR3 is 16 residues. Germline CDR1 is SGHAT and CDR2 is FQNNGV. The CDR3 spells CASSLGLVRRGDTQYF. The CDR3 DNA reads TGTGCCAGCAGCTTAGGGTTAGTCAGGCGGGGAGATACGCAGTATTTT.

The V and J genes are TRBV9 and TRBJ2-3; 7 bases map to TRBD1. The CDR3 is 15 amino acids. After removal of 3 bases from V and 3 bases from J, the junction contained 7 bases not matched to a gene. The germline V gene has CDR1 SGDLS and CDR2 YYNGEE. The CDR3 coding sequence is TGTGCCAGCAGCGAGAGACAGGGTTTAACAGATACGCAGTATTTT. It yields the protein CASSERQGLTDTQYF.

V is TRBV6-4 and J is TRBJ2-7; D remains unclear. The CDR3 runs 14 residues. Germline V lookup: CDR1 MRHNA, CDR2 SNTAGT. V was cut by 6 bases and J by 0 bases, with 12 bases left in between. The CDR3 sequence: CASRTDWSSYEQYF. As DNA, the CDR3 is TGTGCCAGCAGGACTGATTGGAGCTCCTACGAGCAGTACTTC.

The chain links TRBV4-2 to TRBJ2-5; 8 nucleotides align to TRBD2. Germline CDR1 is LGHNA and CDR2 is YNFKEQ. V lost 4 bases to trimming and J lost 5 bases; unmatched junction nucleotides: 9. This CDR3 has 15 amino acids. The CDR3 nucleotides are TGTGCCAGCAGCCCCGGGGGGGCCCCAGGGGAGACCCAGTACTTC. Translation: CASSPGGAPGETQYF.

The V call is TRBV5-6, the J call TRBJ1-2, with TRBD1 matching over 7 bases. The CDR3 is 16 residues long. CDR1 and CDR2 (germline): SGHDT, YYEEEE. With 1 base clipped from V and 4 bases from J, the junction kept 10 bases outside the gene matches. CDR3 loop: CASSLQGQHLLYGYTF. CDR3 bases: TGTGCCAGCAGCTTGCAGGGACAGCATCTCCTCTATGGCTACACCTTC.

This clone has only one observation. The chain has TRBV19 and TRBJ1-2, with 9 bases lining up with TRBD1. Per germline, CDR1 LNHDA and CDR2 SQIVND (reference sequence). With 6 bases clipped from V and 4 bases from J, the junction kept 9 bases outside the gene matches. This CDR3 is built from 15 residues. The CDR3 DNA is TGTGCCAGTAGGATGGACAGGGGAACCCTCTATGGCTACACCTTC. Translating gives CASRMDRGTLYGYTF.

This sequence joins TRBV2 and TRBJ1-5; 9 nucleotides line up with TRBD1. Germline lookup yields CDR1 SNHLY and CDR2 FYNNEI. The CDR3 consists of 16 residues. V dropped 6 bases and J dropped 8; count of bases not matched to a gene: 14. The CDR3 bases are TGTGCCAGCAGCTCAGGACCGGGACAGGGTATTGAGCCCCAGCATTTT. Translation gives CASSSGPGQGIEPQHF.

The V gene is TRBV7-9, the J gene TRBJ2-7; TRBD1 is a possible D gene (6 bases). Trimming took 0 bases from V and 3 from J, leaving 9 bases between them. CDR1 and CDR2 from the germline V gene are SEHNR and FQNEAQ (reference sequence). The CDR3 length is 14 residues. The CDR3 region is CASSLAGQRYEQYF. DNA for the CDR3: TGTGCCAGCAGCTTAGCTGGACAGCGCTACGAGCAGTACTTC.

The DNA for the CDR3 is TGTGCCAGCAGCCCCCCCCCTCTTTATGATACGCAGTATTTT. As protein: CASSPPPLYDTQYF. The chain combines TRBV27 with TRBJ2-3; no clear D gene. With 6 bases removed from V and 6 bases from J, the gap between germline ends came to 16 bases. The germline V gene has CDR1 MNHEY and CDR2 SMNVEV (reference sequence). CDR3 length equals 14 residues.

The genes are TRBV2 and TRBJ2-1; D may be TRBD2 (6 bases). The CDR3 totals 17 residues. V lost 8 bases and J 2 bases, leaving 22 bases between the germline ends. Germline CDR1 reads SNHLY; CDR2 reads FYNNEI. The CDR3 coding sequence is TGTGCCAGCCCCAGCGAGCGGGCGAACCCCACCTACAATGAGCAGTTCTTC. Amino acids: CASPSERANPTYNEQFF.

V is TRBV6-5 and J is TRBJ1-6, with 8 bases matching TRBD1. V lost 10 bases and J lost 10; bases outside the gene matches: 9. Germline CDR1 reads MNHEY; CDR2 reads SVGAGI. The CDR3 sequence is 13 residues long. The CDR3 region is CATTRQGMSPLHF. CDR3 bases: TGTGCCACCACCCGACAGGGGATGTCACCCCTCCACTTT.

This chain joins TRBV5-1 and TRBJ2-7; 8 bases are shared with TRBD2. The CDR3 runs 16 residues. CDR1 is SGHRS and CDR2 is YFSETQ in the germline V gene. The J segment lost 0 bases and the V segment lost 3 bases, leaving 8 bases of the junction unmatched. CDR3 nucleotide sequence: TGCGCCAGCAGCTCCCTCGGGGGGGGAAGCTCCTACGAGCAGTACTTC. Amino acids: CASSSLGGGSSYEQYF.

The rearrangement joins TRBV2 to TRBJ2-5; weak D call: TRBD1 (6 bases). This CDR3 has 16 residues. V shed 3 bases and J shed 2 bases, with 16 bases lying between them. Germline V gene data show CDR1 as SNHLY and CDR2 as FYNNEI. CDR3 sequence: CASSEGNIRGQETQYF. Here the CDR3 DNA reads TGTGCCAGCAGTGAGGGTAACATCAGGGGTCAAGAGACCCAGTACTTC. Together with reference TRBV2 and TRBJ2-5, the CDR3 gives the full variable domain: EPEVTQTPSHQVTQMGQEVILRCVPISNHLYFYWYRQILGQKVEFLVSFYNNEISEKSEIFDDQFSVERPDGSNFTLKIRSTKLEDSAMYFCASSEGNIRGQETQYFGPGTRLLVL.

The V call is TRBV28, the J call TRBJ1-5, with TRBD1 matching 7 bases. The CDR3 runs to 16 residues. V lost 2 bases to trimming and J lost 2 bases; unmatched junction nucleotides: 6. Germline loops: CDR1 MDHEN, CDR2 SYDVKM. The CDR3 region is CASSLRQGDGNQPQHF. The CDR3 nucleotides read TGTGCCAGCAGTTTACGACAGGGCGATGGCAATCAGCCCCAGCATTTT.